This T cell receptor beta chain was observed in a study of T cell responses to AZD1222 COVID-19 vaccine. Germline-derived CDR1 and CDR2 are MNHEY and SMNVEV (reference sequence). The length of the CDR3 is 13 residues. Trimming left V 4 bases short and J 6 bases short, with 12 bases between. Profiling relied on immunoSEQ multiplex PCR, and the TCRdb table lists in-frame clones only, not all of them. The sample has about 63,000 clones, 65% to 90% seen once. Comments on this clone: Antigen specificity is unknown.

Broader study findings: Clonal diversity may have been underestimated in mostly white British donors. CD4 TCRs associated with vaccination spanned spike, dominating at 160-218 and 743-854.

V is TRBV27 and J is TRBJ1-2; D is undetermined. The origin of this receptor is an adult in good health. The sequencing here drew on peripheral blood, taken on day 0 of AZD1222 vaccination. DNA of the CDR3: TGTGCCAGCAGTTCCCGGACGACGGATGGCTACACCTTC. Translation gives CASSSRTTDGYTF.